The rows below give T cell receptor beta chains drawn from one sample of a study of blood T cell repertoires in COVID-19. This table comes from immunoSEQ multiplex PCR, and its TCRdb copy is limited to in-frame clones, with some not included. The repertoire holds about 120,000 clones, around 78% seen once, with over 2% in the top ten. The specimen sequenced was peripheral blood. The receptors stem from a man aged 25 to 45 with acute or convalescent COVID-19. Both conserved end residues are part of each CDR3. Each record gives: D gene, clone size, J gene, V gene, CDR3 DNA, CDR3 protein. The D gene is left open where the match is weak. Size values are once, few and many counts, or a class for expanded clones, and some rows have none.

D gene: .
clone size: .
J gene: TRBJ1-1
V gene: TRBV18
CDR3 DNA: TGTGCCAGCTCACAACGGGACGGGGGGAACACTGAAGCTTTCTTT
CDR3 protein: CASSQRDGGNTEAFF

D gene: TRBD1
clone size: .
J gene: TRBJ2-1
V gene: TRBV4-3
CDR3 DNA: TGCGCCAGCAGCCAACCAGGGGGCTCGTATGGTGAGCAGTTCTTC
CDR3 protein: CASSQPGGSYGEQFF

D gene: .
clone size: once
J gene: TRBJ2-1
V gene: TRBV30
CDR3 DNA: TGTGCCTGGTCTCCCGGGACACCTTACAATGAGCAGTTCTTC
CDR3 protein: CAWSPGTPYNEQFF

D gene: .
clone size: .
J gene: TRBJ1-2
V gene: TRBV5-4
CDR3 DNA: TGTGCCAGCAGCTTGCAGTCGACAGCCGGCTACACCTTC
CDR3 protein: CASSLQSTAGYTF

D gene: .
clone size: .
J gene: TRBJ1-4
V gene: TRBV19
CDR3 DNA: TGTGCCAGTAGTAGGTGGGGGCCAACCGGGGTTGAAAAACTGTTTTTT
CDR3 protein: CASSRWGPTGVEKLFF

D gene: TRBD2
clone size: .
J gene: TRBJ2-3
V gene: TRBV7-9
CDR3 DNA: TGTGCCAGCAGCCCTACTAGCGGGGCTGATACGCAGTATTTT
CDR3 protein: CASSPTSGADTQYF

D gene: TRBD1
clone size: few
J gene: TRBJ1-2
V gene: TRBV5-6
CDR3 DNA: TGTGCCAGCACCTTGGACAGGATCTATGGCTACACCTTC
CDR3 protein: CASTLDRIYGYTF

D gene: TRBD1
clone size: .
J gene: TRBJ2-2
V gene: TRBV6-6
CDR3 DNA: TGTGCCAGCAGCCTAACAGGGGGCGACGCCGGGGAGCTGTTTTTT
CDR3 protein: CASSLTGGDAGELFF

D gene: TRBD2
clone size: .
J gene: TRBJ2-1
V gene: TRBV11-3
CDR3 DNA: TGTGCCAGCAGCTTAGGAGGGACTAGAGACAATGAGCAGTTCTTC
CDR3 protein: CASSLGGTRDNEQFF

D gene: TRBD2
clone size: few
J gene: TRBJ2-7
V gene: TRBV6-5
CDR3 DNA: TGTGCCAGCAGCACTAGCGGGGCCGCCTACGAGCAGTACTTC
CDR3 protein: CASSTSGAAYEQYF

D gene: .
clone size: .
J gene: TRBJ1-1
V gene: TRBV5-1
CDR3 DNA: TGCGCCAGCAGCTTGACTGCGGAGTATGGCACTGAAGCTTTCTTT
CDR3 protein: CASSLTAEYGTEAFF

D gene: .
clone size: .
J gene: TRBJ1-1
V gene: TRBV14
CDR3 DNA: TGTGCCACATCCAGGGTTTCGAACACTGAAGCTTTCTTT
CDR3 protein: CATSRVSNTEAFF

D gene: .
clone size: .
J gene: TRBJ1-1
V gene: TRBV27
CDR3 DNA: TGTGCCAGCAGTTTGGGGCAGCTTGGGGCGGCTGAAGCTTTCTTT
CDR3 protein: CASSLGQLGAAEAFF

D gene: .
clone size: few
J gene: TRBJ2-7
V gene: TRBV5-6
CDR3 DNA: TGTGCCAGCAGCAGGGAGGTGGGCGAGCAGTACTTC
CDR3 protein: CASSREVGEQYF

D gene: TRBD1
clone size: once
J gene: TRBJ1-2
V gene: TRBV5-4
CDR3 DNA: TGTGCCAGCAGGGAGGAGACAGGGTCTCCCTATGGCTACACCTTC
CDR3 protein: CASREETGSPYGYTF

D gene: TRBD1
clone size: few
J gene: TRBJ1-4
V gene: TRBV11-2
CDR3 DNA: TGTGCCAGCAGCTTACATGGGGACAGAGCTCACAATGAAAAACTGTTTTTT
CDR3 protein: CASSLHGDRAHNEKLFF

D gene: TRBD1
clone size: .
J gene: TRBJ1-1
V gene: TRBV6-5
CDR3 DNA: TGTGCCAGCAGTTGGACAGGGGGCGCCACTGAAGCTTTCTTT
CDR3 protein: CASSWTGGATEAFF

D gene: TRBD1
clone size: .
J gene: TRBJ1-6
V gene: TRBV3-1/TRBV3-2
CDR3 DNA: TGTGCCAGCAGCCGGCCAGGGGGTAATTCACCCCTCCACTTT
CDR3 protein: CASSRPGGNSPLHF

D gene: TRBD1
clone size: once
J gene: TRBJ2-7
V gene: TRBV7-8
CDR3 DNA: TGTGCCAGCAGCTGGGACAGGACCTCCTACGAGCAGTACTTC
CDR3 protein: CASSWDRTSYEQYF

D gene: .
clone size: .
J gene: TRBJ1-1
V gene: TRBV5-1
CDR3 DNA: TGCGCCAGCAGCGACGGACAGCAGATTGAAGCTTTCTTT
CDR3 protein: CASSDGQQIEAFF

D gene: TRBD2
clone size: .
J gene: TRBJ2-2
V gene: TRBV6-1
CDR3 DNA: TGTGCCAGCAGTGGTCCACTAGCGGGAGGGCCCGGGGAGCTGTTTTTT
CDR3 protein: CASSGPLAGGPGELFF

D gene: .
clone size: .
J gene: TRBJ2-1
V gene: TRBV11-2
CDR3 DNA: TGTGCCAGCAGCTTAGTTCATAATGAGCAGTTCTTC
CDR3 protein: CASSLVHNEQFF

D gene: TRBD1
clone size: few
J gene: TRBJ1-6
V gene: TRBV6-5
CDR3 DNA: TGTGCCAGCAGTCCGACAGGGGACGCTAATTCACCCCTCCACTTT
CDR3 protein: CASSPTGDANSPLHF

D gene: TRBD1
clone size: .
J gene: TRBJ1-1
V gene: TRBV7-2
CDR3 DNA: TGTGCCAGCAGCTTAGAATTGCCGGGACAGGACTTCTACACTGAAGCTTTCTTT
CDR3 protein: CASSLELPGQDFYTEAFF

D gene: TRBD1
clone size: .
J gene: TRBJ2-2
V gene: TRBV11-3
CDR3 DNA: TGTGCCAGCAGCTTCTCCGGGACAGGGGCCGGGGAGCTGTTTTTT
CDR3 protein: CASSFSGTGAGELFF

D gene: TRBD2
clone size: .
J gene: TRBJ2-3
V gene: TRBV19
CDR3 DNA: TGTGCCAGTAGGCCACTAGCGGGAGAGGTAGATACGCAGTATTTT
CDR3 protein: CASRPLAGEVDTQYF

D gene: TRBD1
clone size: once
J gene: TRBJ2-1
V gene: TRBV6-5
CDR3 DNA: TGTGCCAGCAGGAGACCGGGACAGGGGGACAATGAGCAGTTCTTC
CDR3 protein: CASRRPGQGDNEQFF